A single sample is the source of the 10 T cell receptor beta chains below, sequenced in a study of T cell changes during pregnancy in multiple sclerosis. The assay was immunoSEQ multiplex PCR, and TCRdb's table has in-frame clones only and misses some. The profile shows about 120,000 clones, approximately 93% of them singletons. The sequencing used peripheral blood, collected before pregnancy. Receptors originate from a female donor with multiple sclerosis, enrolled in a pregnancy study.

The V gene is TRBV25-1, the J gene TRBJ1-1; perhaps TRBD1 as D (6 bases). Trimming took off 3 bases at V and 1 base at J, with 15 bases between the two ends. There are 16 residues in the CDR3. Germline V gives CDR1 MGHDK, CDR2 SYGVNS. Written as DNA, the CDR3 is TGTGCCAGCAGTGATGGGCTTGGGACACGGAACACTGAAGCTTTCTTT. Amino acid sequence: CASSDGLGTRNTEAFF.

The CDR3 here is CAWSVQRGLNYGYTF. CDR3 in DNA: TGTGCCTGGAGTGTACAACGCGGCCTTAACTATGGCTACACCTTC. The chain carries TRBV30 and TRBJ1-2, with D hard to call. V was shortened by 0 bases and J by 1 base, with 12 bases between the two germline ends. Germline V gene lookup returns CDR1 GTSNPN and CDR2 SVGIG (reference sequence). The CDR3 has 15 residues.

This clone has a single count. The genes are TRBV19 and TRBJ1-1; 9 bases are a match to TRBD1. Trimming removed 4 bases from V and 0 bases from J; junction bases left unmatched: 3. The CDR3 is 15 residues long. The germline V gene encodes CDR1 LNHDA and CDR2 SQIVND (reference sequence). The CDR3 is CASSRGTGLNTEAFF. CDR3 coding DNA: TGTGCCAGTAGTAGGGGGACAGGGTTGAACACTGAAGCTTTCTTT.

The CDR3 reads CASSPGFRTGNTIYF. DNA for the CDR3: TGTGCCAGCAGCCCGGGATTTCGTACTGGAAACACCATATATTTT. The gene calls are TRBV9 and TRBJ1-3; no clear D. CDR3 length equals 15 residues. CDR1 is SGDLS and CDR2 is YYNGEE in the germline V gene. V lost 4 bases and J 2 bases, leaving 13 bases between the germline ends. Based on the CDR3 plus reference TRBV9 and TRBJ1-3, the full variable domain is DSGVTQTPKHLITATGQRVTLRCSPRSGDLSVYWYQQSLDQGLQFLIQYYNGEERAKGNILERFSAQQFPDLHSELNLSSLELGDSALYFCASSPGFRTGNTIYFGEGSWLTVV.

This clone was seen a handful of times. This chain connects TRBV7-3 to TRBJ1-1; unclear D gene. Germline loops: CDR1 SGHTA, CDR2 FQGTGA. This CDR3 has 13 residues. The V end lost 5 bases, the J end lost 1 base, and 8 bases lay between the germline ends. CDR3 DNA sequence: TGTGCCAGCAGCCAGGACTGGAACACTGAAGCTTTCTTT. It yields the protein CASSQDWNTEAFF.

Only a few counts were recorded for this clone. This chain links TRBV9 with TRBJ1-1, with a weak D call TRBD1 (5 bases). Deletions cut 4 bases from V and 0 bases from J, with 10 bases between. This CDR3 has 14 residues. Germline V gene data show CDR1 as SGDLS and CDR2 as YYNGEE. Written as DNA, the CDR3 is TGTGCCAGCAGCACGGGGACTTTGAACACTGAAGCTTTCTTT. This sequence encodes CASSTGTLNTEAFF.

The chain's CDR3 is CASSLTLGGGTGELFF. CDR3 DNA sequence: TGTGCCAGCAGCTTGACCCTAGGGGGGGGCACCGGGGAGCTGTTTTTT. The genes are TRBV7-8 and TRBJ2-2; maybe TRBD2 (7 bases). The germline gives CDR1 SGHVS, CDR2 FQNEAQ. There are 16 residues in the CDR3. Trimming stripped 3 bases from V and 4 bases from J, with 15 bases between.

Comments on this clone: One end of the junction varies from germline; a read error may be responsible. The chain uses TRBV2 and TRBJ1-5, with TRBD1 identical over 12 bases. This CDR3 has 19 residues. The germline CDR1 and CDR2 sequences are SNHLY and FYNNEI. The CDR3 is CVSSVVTGQGAGGNQPQHF. For the CDR3, the DNA is TGTGTCAGCAGTGTAGTGACGGGACAGGGGGCCGGTGGCAATCAGCCCCAGCATTTT.

V gene TRBV20-1 combines with J gene TRBJ2-7; a possible D gene is TRBD2 (5 bases). The germline V gene has CDR1 DFQATT and CDR2 SNEGSKA (reference sequence). This CDR3 region has 11 residues. The V gene lost 7 bases and the J gene lost 6 bases, with 13 bases spanning the gap. CDR3 coding DNA: TGCAGTGGGAAGAGGGCTTCCGAGCAGTACTTC. Translated, it gives CSGKRASEQYF.

The rearrangement uses TRBV2 and TRBJ1-1, with D maybe TRBD1 (5 bases). Deletions cut 7 bases from V and 5 bases from J, with 14 bases between. Germline values: CDR1 SNHLY, CDR2 FYNNEI. CDR3 length: 13 residues. The CDR3 region is CASTAGPYTEAFF. Written as DNA, the CDR3 is TGTGCCAGCACGGCAGGGCCGTATACTGAAGCTTTCTTT.